This TCR beta chain was documented in a study of blood T cell repertoires in COVID-19. Overall study context: From T cells, B-cell-depleted T cells, or PBMCs came the material, which was cDNA or gDNA.

As handled by the study authors: Cell counts per sample came from amplifying reference gene primers. The protocol was immunoSEQ multiplex PCR, while the TCRdb copy is restricted to in-frame clones and leaves out a portion. V, J and clone size are taken as reported in that table, and D and trimming were inferred from the DNA itself. The sample holds tens of thousands of clones, roughly 85% seen once. The CDR3 sequence is 13 residues long. V lost 9 bases to trimming and J lost 2 bases, with 13 bases between them. Germline V gene data show CDR1 as ENHRY and CDR2 as SYGVKD. The sequence was collected from a man aged 50 to 59 with active or convalescent COVID-19. The sequencing sample was made of peripheral blood. The chain combines TRBV10-3 with TRBJ2-5; D is undetermined. The CDR3 spells CAIRETVQETQYF. In DNA form, the CDR3 reads TGTGCCATAAGAGAGACTGTACAAGAGACCCAGTACTTC.